This passage covers 8 T cell receptor beta chains from one sample sequenced in a study of T cell repertoires in cytomegalovirus infection. TCRdb fed the reads into MiXCR, producing one record per CDR3 protein. Among about 150,000 distinct CDR3 sequences listed, roughly 17% were seen once. Sequencing input: CD8+ T cells from PBMCs. The receptor set was obtained from a human donor in good health (CMV status not recorded). Some clones in this sample may be carry-over from other donors' samples.

J is TRBJ1-1 and V is TRBV7-3; no clear D gene. This CDR3 has 15 amino acids. The V and J ends lost 5 bases and 0 bases respectively, with 13 bases between them. Per germline, CDR1 SGHTA and CDR2 FQGTGA. The CDR3 nucleotides are TGTGCCAGCAGCCCAACCGGGTCAATGAACACTGAAGCTTTCTTT. Translated, it gives CASSPTGSMNTEAFF.

The chain combines TRBV4-1 with TRBJ2-7, with 8 bases aligning to TRBD2. Germline CDR1 MGHRA, CDR2 YSYEKL. The CDR3 contains 16 residues. V dropped 3 bases and J dropped 7; count of bases not matched to a gene: 14. CDR3 nucleotide sequence: TGCGCCAGCAGCCATGTCCCGGGACTAGGCCGGGGAGAGCAGTACTTC. It specifies CASSHVPGLGRGEQYF.

V is TRBV28 and J is TRBJ2-3; D might be TRBD1 (6 bases). V dropped 2 bases and J dropped 6 bases, with 12 bases sitting between them. CDR1 MDHEN and CDR2 SYDVKM come from the germline V gene. The length of the CDR3 is 14 residues. CDR3 nucleotides: TGTGCCAGCAGTTTAGTGGGGGCAGTTGATACGCAGTATTTT. Translation gives CASSLVGAVDTQYF.

In this sample, this clonotype turned up a few times. This chain uses TRBV4-1 with TRBJ2-1; 12 nucleotides line up with TRBD2. The CDR3 sequence is 17 residues long. The germline gives CDR1 MGHRA, CDR2 YSYEKL. V dropped 2 bases and J dropped 6; count of bases not matched to a gene: 8. This CDR3 is CASSQLAGGIRRNEQFF. The CDR3 DNA reads TGCGCCAGCAGCCAACTAGCGGGAGGGATCAGGCGCAATGAGCAGTTCTTC.

The chain combines TRBV7-8 with TRBJ1-2; 9 positions match TRBD1. Germline trimming cut 3 bases from V and 8 bases from J; bases unmatched to any gene: 4. The germline gives CDR1 SGHVS, CDR2 FQNEAQ. The CDR3 consists of 13 residues. CDR3: CASSFRDREGYTF. DNA for the CDR3: TGTGCCAGCAGCTTTAGGGACAGGGAAGGCTACACCTTC. The entire variable domain, with the rest obtained from reference TRBV7-8 and TRBJ1-2, is as follows: GAGVSQSPRYKVAKRGQDVALRCDPISGHVSLFWYQQALGQGPEFLTYFQNEAQLDKSGLPSDRFFAERPEGSVSTLKIQRTQQEDSAVYLCASSFRDREGYTFGSGTRLTVV.

The chain is built from TRBV28 and TRBJ2-7, with D tentatively TRBD2 (5 bases). V dropped 3 bases and J dropped 7 bases, with 22 bases sitting between them. The CDR3 is 16 amino acids. CDR1 and CDR2 from the germline V gene are MDHEN and SYDVKM. The CDR3 region is CASSFAGTPYLKEQYF. The CDR3 DNA follows: TGTGCCAGCAGTTTTGCGGGCACACCTTACCTGAAGGAGCAGTACTTC. The full variable domain, with the rest looked up from reference TRBV28 and TRBJ2-7, is DVKVTQSSRYLVKRTGEKVFLECVQDMDHENMFWYRQDPGLGLRLIYFSYDVKMKEKGDIPEGYSVSREKKERFSLILESASTNQTSMYLCASSFAGTPYLKEQYFGPGTRLTVT.

The rearrangement uses TRBV7-2 and TRBJ2-7; perhaps TRBD2 as D (5 bases). The CDR3 sequence is 17 residues long. V lost 1 base and J 1 base, leaving 17 bases between the germline ends. Germline-derived CDR1 and CDR2 are SGHTA and FQGNSA. The chain's CDR3 is CASSLGQGGGPSYEQYF. The CDR3 DNA reads TGTGCCAGCAGCTTAGGCCAAGGTGGCGGGCCTTCCTACGAGCAGTACTTC.

This clonotype was detected only a few times. The chain carries TRBV4-3 and TRBJ2-1; 7 bases align to TRBD2. The V gene end was trimmed by 5 bases and the J gene end by 9 bases; junction bases not matched to a gene: 7. This CDR3 is built from 13 residues. From germline, CDR1 is LGHNA and CDR2 YSLEER. CDR3 bases: TGCGCCAGCAGCACCCCGGGAGGCCGTGAGCAGTTCTTC. This encodes CASSTPGGREQFF.